This T cell receptor (beta chain) was identified in a study of STAT5B mutations in CD4+ large granular lymphocyte leukemia. The protocol was immunoSEQ multiplex PCR, while the TCRdb copy is restricted to in-frame clones and leaves out a portion. The repertoire holds 30,000 to 35,000 clones, with approximately 69% as singletons. Notes on the study in general: TRBV06-family usage was enriched in top patient clones (8/27) versus controls (2/35).

The trim removed 3 bases at V and 4 bases at J, leaving 14 bases unmatched. The CDR3 is 17 residues long. Germline CDR1 is SGHRS and CDR2 is YFSETQ. This clone was picked up a small number of times. Its target is not known. The sequence derives from a human donor in good health. The specimen was CD4+ T cells from blood buffy coats. This chain uses TRBV5-1 with TRBJ1-1; 8 positions match TRBD1. The DNA for the CDR3 is TGCGCCAGCAGCTCTACGACAGGGGCCACCTTTGGCACTGAAGCTTTCTTT. It yields the protein CASSSTTGATFGTEAFF.